What follows describes a single T cell receptor beta chain. Its antigen is undetermined. This record comes from a study of cytomegalovirus exposure and HLA in healthy donors. The overall study: The approximately 120 validation repertoires, a later analysis reported, used the same platform as the approximately 700 first-cohort repertoires.

Assay: immunoSEQ multiplex PCR; the TCRdb copy retains only in-frame clones and omits some. The sample yields about 98,000 clones, about 95% seen once. Overall study results and limits: The CMV antigen specificity of a few CMV-associated chains was confirmed through in vitro analysis. Whilst most TCR sequences proved rare, a subset of public TCRs occurred across many donors. Clusters of TCRs from the first cohort tended to co-occur in the 100 to 150 validation repertoires (as a later analysis found).

The V gene end was trimmed by 2 bases and the J gene end by 8 bases; junction bases not matched to a gene: 4. Germline V gives CDR1 SGHRS, CDR2 YFSETQ. The CDR3 contains 13 residues. The specimen was PBMCs. The rearrangement joins TRBV5-1 to TRBJ1-2; 9 bases line up with TRBD1. This clonotype originated in a woman between 18 and 29 years old in good health and CMV-seronegative. The CDR3 is CASSLRTGDGYTF. The CDR3 DNA reads as TGCGCCAGCAGCTTACGGACAGGGGACGGCTACACCTTC.